The count of the clone carrying this T cell receptor (beta chain) is one. The antigen remains undetermined. The data were obtained in a study of Ad26.COV2.S vaccination and SARS-CoV-2 variants. Assay used: immunoSEQ multiplex PCR; TCRdb lists only in-frame clones, some missing. The sample includes around 45,000 clones, 75% to 85% of them seen just once. CDR3 length: 13 residues. Per the germline V gene, CDR1 is MNHEY and CDR2 is SVGAGI. V gave up 8 bases and J gave up 4 bases, with 12 bases separating them. Findings and limits, study-wide: Compared with placebo recipients, vaccine recipients had higher spike-specific TCR breadth. Reported findings describe substantial breadth in spike-specific CD8+ and CD4+ T cell responses following vaccination.

This receptor was identified in a human donor who had recovered from COVID-19. This chain joins TRBV6-5 and TRBJ1-3; no firm D call. The input for sequencing was peripheral blood, taken after recovery from COVID-19. The CDR3 reads CASVKDGGNTIYF. CDR3 nucleotides: TGTGCCAGCGTCAAGGACGGAGGAAACACCATATATTTT.